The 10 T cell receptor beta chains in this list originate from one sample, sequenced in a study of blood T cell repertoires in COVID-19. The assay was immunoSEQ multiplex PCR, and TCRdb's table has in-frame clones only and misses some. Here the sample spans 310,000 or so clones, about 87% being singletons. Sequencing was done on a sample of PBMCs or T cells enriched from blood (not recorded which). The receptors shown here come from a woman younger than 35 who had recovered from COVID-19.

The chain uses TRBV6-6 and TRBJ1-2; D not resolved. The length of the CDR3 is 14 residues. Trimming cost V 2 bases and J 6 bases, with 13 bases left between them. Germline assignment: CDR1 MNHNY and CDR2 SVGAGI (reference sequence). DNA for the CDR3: TGTGCCAGCAGTTACCCTGCGGGGAGTGATGGCTACACCTTC. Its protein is CASSYPAGSDGYTF.

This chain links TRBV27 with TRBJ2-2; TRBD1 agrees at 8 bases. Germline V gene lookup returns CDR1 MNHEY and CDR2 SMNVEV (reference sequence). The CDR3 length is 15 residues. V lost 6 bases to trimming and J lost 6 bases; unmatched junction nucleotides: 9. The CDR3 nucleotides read TGTGCCAGCAGACTCGGACAGGGAAAGGCCGGGGAGCTGTTTTTT. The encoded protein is CASRLGQGKAGELFF.

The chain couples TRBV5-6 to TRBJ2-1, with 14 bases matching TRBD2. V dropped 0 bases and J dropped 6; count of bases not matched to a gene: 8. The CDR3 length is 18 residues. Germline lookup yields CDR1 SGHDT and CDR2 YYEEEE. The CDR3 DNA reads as TGTGCCAGCAGCTTGGGAGGGACTAGCGGGAGCGCGAGCAATGAGCAGTTCTTC. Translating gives CASSLGGTSGSASNEQFF.

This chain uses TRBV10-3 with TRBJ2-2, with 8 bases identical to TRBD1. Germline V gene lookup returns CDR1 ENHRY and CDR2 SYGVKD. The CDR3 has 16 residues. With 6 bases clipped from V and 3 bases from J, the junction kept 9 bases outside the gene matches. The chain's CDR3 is CAISWGRGRDTGELFF. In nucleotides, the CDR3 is TGTGCCATCAGCTGGGGCAGGGGGCGCGACACCGGGGAGCTGTTTTTT.

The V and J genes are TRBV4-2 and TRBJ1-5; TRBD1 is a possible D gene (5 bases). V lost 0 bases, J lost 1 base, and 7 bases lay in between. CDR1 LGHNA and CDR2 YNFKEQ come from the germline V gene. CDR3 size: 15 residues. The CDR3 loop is CASSQDRGSNQPQHF. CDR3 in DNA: TGTGCCAGCAGCCAAGACCGGGGGAGCAATCAGCCCCAGCATTTT.

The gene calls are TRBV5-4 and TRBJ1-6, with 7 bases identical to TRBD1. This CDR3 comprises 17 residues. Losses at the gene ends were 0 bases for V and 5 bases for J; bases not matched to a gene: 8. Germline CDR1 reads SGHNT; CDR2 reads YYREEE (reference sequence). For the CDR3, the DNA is TGTGCCAGCAGCTTGGGCCTCCGGACAGGAGATAATTCACCCCTCCACTTT. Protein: CASSLGLRTGDNSPLHF.

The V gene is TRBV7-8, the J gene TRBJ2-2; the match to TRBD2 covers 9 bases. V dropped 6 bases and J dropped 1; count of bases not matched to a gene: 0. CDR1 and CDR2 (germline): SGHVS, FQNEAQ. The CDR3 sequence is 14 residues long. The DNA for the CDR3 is TGTGCCAGCAGGACTAGCGGGAACACCGGGGAGCTGTTTTTT. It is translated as CASRTSGNTGELFF.

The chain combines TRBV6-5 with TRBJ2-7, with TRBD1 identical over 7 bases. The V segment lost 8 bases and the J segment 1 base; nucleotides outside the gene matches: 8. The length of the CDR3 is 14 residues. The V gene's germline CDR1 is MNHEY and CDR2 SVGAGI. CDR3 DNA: TGTGCCAGCGCCCCCCCGGGACAGTCCTACGAGCAGTACTTC. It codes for CASAPPGQSYEQYF.

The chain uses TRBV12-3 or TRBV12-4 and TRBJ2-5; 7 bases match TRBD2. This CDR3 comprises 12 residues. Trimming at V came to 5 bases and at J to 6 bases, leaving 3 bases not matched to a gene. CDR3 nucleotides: TGTGCCAGCAGTGGGGGGGGAAAGACCCAGTACTTC. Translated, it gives CASSGGGKTQYF.

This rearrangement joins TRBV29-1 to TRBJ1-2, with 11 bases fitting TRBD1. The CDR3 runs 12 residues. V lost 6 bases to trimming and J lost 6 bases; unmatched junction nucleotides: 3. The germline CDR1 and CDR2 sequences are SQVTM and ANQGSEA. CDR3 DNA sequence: TGCAGCGTGAAGGGACAGGGGGATGGCTACACCTTC. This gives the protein CSVKGQGDGYTF.